This T cell receptor (beta chain) was captured in a study of tumor-infiltrating lymphocytes in primary liver carcinoma. Background on the study: Productive TCRbeta read yields ran from roughly 3.9 to 6.8 million per sample and were similar between tissues. Study-level findings and limits: Significantly larger top-250-clone fractions were found in tumors than in blood (p = 0.039). Overlap between tumor regions exceeded overlap of tumor with adjacent tissue or blood.

Note on this clonotype: What it binds is unknown.

This CDR3 contains 13 residues. Germline CDR1 is SEHNR and CDR2 is FQNEAQ (reference sequence). V lost 2 bases and J lost 4; bases outside the gene matches: 1. Extraction also yielded germline DNA, while blood RNA was obtained from unsorted whole blood. The template, 500 ng total RNA, yielded TCR beta cDNA made with a constant-region primer. It was through three nested multiplex PCR rounds of slightly modified ARM-PCR that TCR beta libraries arose. It was with TRBV1-TRBV30 forward primers and a C-beta reverse primer that the first two PCR rounds were run, at 10 to 11 cycles each. MiXCR, applied by TCRdb to the multiplex PCR reads, yields one record per CDR3 protein. This sample has around 330,000 distinct CDR3 sequences, with approximately 54% found just once.

The clonotype originates from a woman aged 25 to 45 with primary liver carcinoma and hepatitis B virus infection. This chain joins TRBV7-9 and TRBJ2-5, with 7 bases aligning to TRBD2. What was sequenced was peripheral blood. CDR3 coding DNA: TGTGCCAGCAGCTTACGGGAGGTAGAGACCCAGTACTTC. Translated: CASSLREVETQYF.